The 31 T cell receptor beta chains given below trace back to one sample, sequenced in a study of CD8+CD57+ T cells in acquired aplastic anemia (dated by TCRdb to 2017 to 2018). Sequencing was carried out with an Illumina HiSeq 2000. TCR beta VDJ combination and CDR3 sequence profiling used genomic DNA as the template. The public reads were reanalyzed by TCRdb: fastp trimming at Q25, MiXCR alignment, in-frame beta chains only. When rows share a CDR3 protein, they turn into one entry using the most common DNA and genes. Counted in this sample were approximately 80,000 distinct CDR3 sequences; about 70% of them appeared once. The biggest ten clones account for about four fifths of the sample. Patients chosen for sequencing had shown expansion of CD8+CD57+ cells by flow cytometry. Sample: sorted CD4+, CD8+, or CD8+CD57+ T cells (not recorded which) from PBMCs. The receptor source for this set is a human donor with aplastic anemia.

Only a few counts were recorded for this clonotype. This sequence joins TRBV7-2 and TRBJ1-1; D gene uncertain. Germline V gene data show CDR1 as SGHTA and CDR2 as FQGNSA. V was trimmed by 7 bases and J by 1 base, leaving 4 bases between them. The CDR3 totals 11 residues. CDR3 sequence (DNA): TGTGCCAGCACTGAGAACACTGAAGCTTTCTTT. Amino acid sequence: CASTENTEAFF.

The V call is TRBV27, the J call TRBJ2-7; TRBD2 agrees at 11 bases. Germline-derived CDR1 and CDR2 are MNHEY and SMNVEV (reference sequence). Trimming took 6 bases from V and 2 from J; bases not matched to a gene: 6. This CDR3 is built from 15 residues. The CDR3 nucleotides are TGTGCCAGCAGCCTAGCGGGAGGTACGACCTACGAGCAGTACTTC. This gives the protein CASSLAGGTTYEQYF.

The V gene is TRBV2, the J gene TRBJ2-4; TRBD1 agrees at 7 bases. The CDR3 runs to 15 residues. Germline CDR1 reads SNHLY; CDR2 reads FYNNEI. Trimming took 3 bases from V and 5 from J; bases not matched to a gene: 7. The CDR3 sequence: CASSEHGQVQNIQYF. CDR3 nucleotides: TGTGCCAGCAGTGAGCATGGACAGGTCCAAAACATTCAGTACTTC.

This clonotype showed up just a few times. The chain joins TRBV29-1 to TRBJ1-5; D is possibly TRBD1 (6 bases). CDR3 size: 12 residues. V was cut by 7 bases and J by 5 bases, with 12 bases left in between. CDR1 is SQVTM, CDR2 ANQGSEA, per germline. CDR3 coding DNA: TGCAGCGCCGCGACAGGCTATCAGCCCCAGCATTTT. It translates to CSAATGYQPQHF.

This clonotype was found once. This sequence joins TRBV5-6 and TRBJ2-3, with D perhaps given as TRBD1 or TRBD2 (5 bases each). V shed 4 bases and J shed 5 bases, with 11 bases lying between them. CDR1 and CDR2 (germline): SGHDT, YYEEEE. The CDR3 contains 13 residues. In nucleotides, the CDR3 is TGTGCCAGCAGCATCCCTGGGGGAGATACGCAGTATTTT. Translating gives CASSIPGGDTQYF. The whole variable domain, remainder taken from reference TRBV5-6 and TRBJ2-3, is DAGVTQSPTHLIKTRGQQVTLRCSPKSGHDTVSWYQQALGQGPQFIFQYYEEEERQRGNFPDRFSGHQFPNYSSELNVNALLLGDSALYLCASSIPGGDTQYFGPGTRLTVL.

This clonotype appeared once. The CDR3 DNA reads as TGTGCCACCAGTGCCGGAGATAACTATGGCTACACCTTC. Its protein is CATSAGDNYGYTF. The rearrangement links TRBV24-1 to TRBJ1-2, with no clear D. The CDR3 is 13 amino acids. The germline CDR1 and CDR2 sequences are KGHDR and SFDVKD. The ends were cut back, 5 bases at V and 1 base at J, with 7 bases in the middle.

V is TRBV7-2 and J is TRBJ2-1, with 8 bases aligning to TRBD1. The V and J ends lost 4 bases and 9 bases, in that order; junction bases with no gene match: 2. This CDR3 is 12 amino acids long. CDR1 and CDR2 (germline): SGHTA, FQGNSA. The CDR3 DNA sequence: TGTGCCAGCAGCTACGGGACAGGTGAGCAGTTCTTC. As protein: CASSYGTGEQFF.

This clonotype showed up just a few times. This sequence joins TRBV20-1 and TRBJ2-7; 8 positions match TRBD2. The CDR3 sequence is 16 residues long. V was pared by 1 base and J by 1 base, with 9 bases of the junction left unmatched. Germline-derived CDR1 and CDR2 are DFQATT and SNEGSKA (reference sequence). The CDR3 spells CSARGPSGLTSYEQYF. The CDR3 nucleotides are TGCAGTGCTAGAGGGCCTAGCGGGCTCACTTCCTACGAGCAGTACTTC.

This chain uses TRBV5-4 with TRBJ1-2, with D hard to call. The ends were cut back, 4 bases at V and 8 bases at J, with 15 bases in the middle. The germline V gene has CDR1 SGHNT and CDR2 YYREEE (reference sequence). This CDR3 has 13 residues. The CDR3 sequence is CASSPLGKEGYTF. The CDR3 DNA reads as TGTGCCAGCAGCCCTTTGGGGAAGGAAGGCTACACCTTC.

The chain is built from TRBV10-3 and TRBJ2-7, with TRBD2 as a possible D gene (5 bases). The CDR3 is 13 residues long. The germline gives CDR1 ENHRY, CDR2 SYGVKD. With 2 bases removed from V and 2 bases from J, the gap between germline ends came to 7 bases. CDR3 bases: TGTGCCATCAGTGAGGGGAGAACCTACGAGCAGTACTTC. Amino acid sequence: CAISEGRTYEQYF.

This chain links TRBV7-3 with TRBJ2-7; the match to TRBD1 covers 7 bases. CDR3 length: 17 residues. V lost 5 bases and J lost 4; bases outside the gene matches: 17. The germline V gene encodes CDR1 SGHTA and CDR2 FQGTGA. In DNA form, the CDR3 reads TGTGCCAGCAGCCCTCCCCCAACTCGTGGCAGGGGGTACGAGCAGTACTTC. Translating it yields CASSPPPTRGRGYEQYF.

The gene calls are TRBV25-1 and TRBJ2-6; D not certain. CDR1 and CDR2 (germline): MGHDK, SYGVNS. Trimming took 2 bases from V and 4 from J, leaving 6 bases between them. This CDR3 contains 14 residues. CDR3 sequence: CASSEQVGANVLTF. CDR3 nucleotides: TGTGCCAGCAGTGAACAGGTCGGGGCCAACGTCCTGACTTTC.

CDR3 protein: CASSQEKRPYNEQFF. CDR3 DNA sequence: TGTGCCAGCAGCCAGGAAAAGCGACCCTACAATGAGCAGTTCTTC. The genes are TRBV3-1 and TRBJ2-1; no clear D. Trimming removed 3 bases at V and 2 bases at J, with 11 bases between. The CDR3 has 15 amino acids. Per germline, CDR1 LGHDT and CDR2 YNNKEL (reference sequence).

This clonotype showed up just a few times. The rearrangement uses TRBV20-1 and TRBJ2-7, with D unclear. Germline values: CDR1 DFQATT, CDR2 SNEGSKA (reference sequence). V shed 3 bases and J shed 5 bases, with 11 bases lying between them. The CDR3 totals 12 residues. CDR3 nucleotides: TGCAGTGCTAGCCCCGAGGCCCACGAGCAGTACTTC. It yields the protein CSASPEAHEQYF.

The V and J genes are TRBV25-1 and TRBJ1-4, with D maybe TRBD1 (6 bases). CDR1 MGHDK and CDR2 SYGVNS come from the germline V gene. Deletions cut 6 bases from V and 7 bases from J, with 12 bases between. This CDR3 comprises 13 residues. The CDR3 reads CASSRGGIEKLFF. CDR3 bases: TGTGCCAGCAGCCGGGGGGGCATTGAAAAACTGTTTTTT.

The rearrangement joins TRBV7-6 to TRBJ1-5; maybe TRBD1 (5 bases). This CDR3 comprises 13 residues. V shed 4 bases and J shed 5 bases, with 9 bases lying between them. Germline CDR1 and CDR2: SGHVS and FNYEAQ. The CDR3 nucleotides are TGTGCCAGCAGCTCAGACAGCGATCAGCCCCAGCATTTT. Its translation: CASSSDSDQPQHF.

This clonotype occurred once. The chain recombines TRBV10-3 with TRBJ2-1, with D possibly TRBD1 on 6 matching bases. Deletions cut 8 bases from V and 5 bases from J, with 16 bases between. This CDR3 has 14 amino acids. From germline, CDR1 is ENHRY and CDR2 SYGVKD. Here the CDR3 reads CAIARIDRNNEQFF. In DNA, the CDR3 is TGTGCCATCGCCCGAATCGACAGGAACAATGAGCAGTTCTTC.

There are a few counts of this clonotype. The chain has TRBV2 and TRBJ2-5; no definite D call. The germline gives CDR1 SNHLY, CDR2 FYNNEI. This CDR3 is built from 11 residues. V was cut by 4 bases and J by 3 bases, with 3 bases left in between. In DNA form, the CDR3 reads TGTGCCAGCAGTGCTGAAGAGACCCAGTACTTC. Protein sequence: CASSAEETQYF.

The J gene is TRBJ2-1, the V gene TRBV20-1, with TRBD2 matching 11 bases. Germline V gene lookup returns CDR1 DFQATT and CDR2 SNEGSKA (reference sequence). Unmatched junction bases numbered 0, after V lost 1 base and J lost 4 bases. The CDR3 length is 14 residues. The CDR3 spells CSARVAGGYNEQFF. CDR3 sequence (DNA): TGCAGTGCTAGAGTAGCGGGAGGGTACAATGAGCAGTTCTTC.

V and J are TRBV2 and TRBJ1-4; possibly TRBD1 for D (6 bases). The CDR3 is made up of 12 amino acids. The V end lost 6 bases, the J end lost 8 bases, and 10 bases lay between the germline ends. The germline CDR1 and CDR2 sequences are SNHLY and FYNNEI. The CDR3 coding sequence is TGTGCCAGCAGAGGGACATTGGAAAAACTGTTTTTT. This gives the protein CASRGTLEKLFF.

The chain recombines TRBV9 with TRBJ2-3; a possible D gene is TRBD2 (6 bases). Germline V CDR1 and CDR2: SGDLS, YYNGEE. V shed 7 bases and J shed 4 bases, with 16 bases lying between them. CDR3 length: 14 amino acids. This CDR3 reads CASGRREPPDTQYF. In DNA form, the CDR3 reads TGTGCCAGCGGAAGGAGGGAGCCCCCAGATACGCAGTATTTT.

In this sample, this clonotype turned up once. The chain uses TRBV20-1 and TRBJ2-7; D remains ambiguous. The CDR3 is 12 residues long. Germline V gene data show CDR1 as DFQATT and CDR2 as SNEGSKA (reference sequence). Trimming cost V 3 bases and J 0 bases, with 6 bases left between them. CDR3 amino acids: CSASRHSYEQYF. CDR3 bases: TGCAGTGCTAGTCGCCACTCCTACGAGCAGTACTTC.

This clonotype was recorded a few times. V usage is TRBV4-3 and J usage is TRBJ1-1; 7 nucleotides align to TRBD1. J was trimmed by 10 bases and V by 0 bases; bases with no gene match: 11. Germline V CDR1 and CDR2: LGHNA, YSLEER. This CDR3 has 15 residues. The CDR3 protein is CASSQDTGGGALAFF. DNA of the CDR3: TGCGCCAGCAGCCAAGATACGGGAGGGGGCGCCTTAGCTTTCTTT.

The chain joins TRBV9 to TRBJ2-7; D is perhaps TRBD1 (5 bases). Per germline, CDR1 SGDLS and CDR2 YYNGEE. Deletions cut 5 bases from V and 2 bases from J, with 5 bases between. CDR3 length: 11 amino acids. The CDR3 DNA follows: TGTGCCAGCAGGACAGCCTACGAGCAGTACTTC. It specifies CASRTAYEQYF.

This clonotype has a count of ten or more. The chain is built from TRBV7-9 and TRBJ2-7; D unresolved. Trimming stripped 1 base from V and 2 bases from J, with 9 bases between. The CDR3 extends over 14 amino acids. Germline CDR1 SEHNR, CDR2 FQNEAQ (reference sequence). Here the CDR3 DNA reads TGTGCCAGCAGCTTAGGAGCAACCACCTACGAGCAGTACTTC. Amino acid sequence: CASSLGATTYEQYF.

This clonotype occurred a few times. The CDR3, as DNA: TGTGCCACCAGCAGAGAAGCGGGGGCGAAAGATACGCAGTATTTT. As protein: CATSREAGAKDTQYF. The chain couples TRBV15 to TRBJ2-3; 8 bases fit TRBD2. Germline assignment: CDR1 LNHNV and CDR2 YYDKDF (reference sequence). The junction had 4 bases not matched to a gene; V was cut back by 0 bases and J by 5 bases. The CDR3 has 15 residues.

This clonotype was picked up a small number of times. This chain joins TRBV29-1 and TRBJ2-1; TRBD1 aligns across 8 bases. Germline CDR1 and CDR2: SQVTM and ANQGSEA. With V trimmed by 7 bases and J by 8 bases, 7 bases remained unmatched. The CDR3 length is 12 residues. CDR3 bases: TGCAGCGCAGACAGGGGTCGGGATGAGCAGTTCTTC. This translates into CSADRGRDEQFF.

In its sample, this clonotype was seen a few times. The rearrangement uses TRBV7-8 and TRBJ1-5; the D is unclear. Germline CDR1 is SGHVS and CDR2 is FQNEAQ. CDR3 size: 13 residues. The V end lost 3 bases, the J end lost 0 bases, and 3 bases lay between the germline ends. The CDR3 reads CASSLNSNQPQHF. In DNA, the CDR3 is TGTGCCAGCAGCTTGAATAGCAATCAGCCCCAGCATTTT. Full variable domain (outside the CDR3, taken from reference TRBV7-8 and TRBJ1-5): GAGVSQSPRYKVAKRGQDVALRCDPISGHVSLFWYQQALGQGPEFLTYFQNEAQLDKSGLPSDRFFAERPEGSVSTLKIQRTQQEDSAVYLCASSLNSNQPQHFGDGTRLSIL.

In this sample, this clonotype turned up many times. J is TRBJ2-7 and V is TRBV3-1; D remains ambiguous. V was shortened by 5 bases and J by 5 bases, with 10 bases between the two germline ends. Germline V gives CDR1 LGHDT, CDR2 YNNKEL (reference sequence). This CDR3 contains 12 residues. The DNA of the CDR3 is TGTGCCAGCAGCTTACGCCTGGACGAGCAGTACTTC. Translated: CASSLRLDEQYF.

The chain uses TRBV15 and TRBJ2-4, with D tentatively TRBD2 (5 bases). V was clipped by 5 bases and J by 0 bases, with 11 bases between them. The CDR3 has 15 amino acids. CDR1 LNHNV and CDR2 YYDKDF come from the germline V gene (reference sequence). The CDR3 DNA is TGTGCCACCAGCGAGGGCCTATTAGCCAAAAACATTCAGTACTTC. This gives the protein CATSEGLLAKNIQYF.

The chain has TRBV29-1 and TRBJ1-2, with TRBD1 identical over 7 bases. V was pared by 8 bases and J by 8 bases, with 11 bases of the junction left unmatched. This CDR3 comprises 12 residues. Germline V gene sequence: CDR1 SQVTM, CDR2 ANQGSEA. For the CDR3, the DNA is TGCAGCTACCTCAGAGACAGGGTGGGCTACACCTTC. Translated: CSYLRDRVGYTF.